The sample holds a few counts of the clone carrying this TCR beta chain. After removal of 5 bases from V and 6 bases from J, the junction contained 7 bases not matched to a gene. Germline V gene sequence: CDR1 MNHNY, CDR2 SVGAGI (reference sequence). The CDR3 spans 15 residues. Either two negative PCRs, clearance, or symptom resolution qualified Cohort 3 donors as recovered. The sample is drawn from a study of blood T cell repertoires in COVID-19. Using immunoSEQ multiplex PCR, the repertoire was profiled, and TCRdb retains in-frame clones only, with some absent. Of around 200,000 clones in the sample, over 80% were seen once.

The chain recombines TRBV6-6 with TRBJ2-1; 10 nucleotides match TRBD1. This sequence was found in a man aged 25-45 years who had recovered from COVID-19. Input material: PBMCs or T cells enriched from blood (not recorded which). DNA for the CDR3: TGTGCCAGCAGTCTAGGGACAGGGGAGTTCAATGAGCAGTTCTTC. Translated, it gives CASSLGTGEFNEQFF.